Many counts were recorded for the clone carrying this T cell receptor beta chain. Antigen specificity is unknown. The sample originates from a study of T cells in Graves' hyperthyroidism and ophthalmopathy. The wider study: Blood from the periphery was taken at initial diagnosis, before any treatment.

The CDR3 length is 13 residues. The V gene's germline CDR1 is SGHAT and CDR2 FQNNGV. V dropped 3 bases and J dropped 5 bases, with 10 bases sitting between them. Study observations and caveats: Researchers found most expanded thyroid clonotypes above 0.001 in blood as well.

RNA transcripts were the template for amplifying TCR beta CDR3 regions. HTBI primers were employed in a first-round RT-PCR of the TCR CDR3. Using its own MiXCR run on the multiplex PCR reads, TCRdb lists one record per CDR3 protein. The table lists under 350,000 distinct CDR3 sequences, about 20% of them singletons. Sequenced material: blood. The J gene is TRBJ1-1, the V gene TRBV11-2; tentative D call: TRBD1 (5 bases). The TCR originated in a woman aged 45-60 years with Graves' hyperthyroidism. The CDR3 DNA sequence: TGTGCCAGCAGCTTGGGACTGGGGACTGAAGCTTTCTTT. This translates into CASSLGLGTEAFF.